The present entry profiles one T cell receptor (beta chain) with its context. This entry comes from a study of T-cell reconstitution after alpha-beta-depleted transplantation in children. This CDR3 comprises 14 residues. The J segment lost 0 bases and the V segment lost 1 base, leaving 2 bases of the junction unmatched. Germline V gene lookup returns CDR1 DFQATT and CDR2 SNEGSKA (reference sequence). A TCRbeta library incorporating unique molecular identifiers was prepared. TCRdb reprocessed the PCR reads with MiXCR, giving one entry per CDR3 protein. The sample lists 500,000 to 600,000 distinct CDR3 sequences; 15% to 20% were seen once.

The receptor comes from a human donor who donated a stem cell graft to a child with acute lymphoblastic leukemia. V gene TRBV20-1 combines with J gene TRBJ2-5; 7 bases match TRBD1. The sample consisted of PBMCs from the stem cell graft donor, taken from the stem cell graft. CDR3 sequence reads: CSARVDRDQETQYF. The CDR3 nucleotides read TGCAGTGCTAGAGTCGACAGGGACCAAGAGACCCAGTACTTC.